This is a list of T cell receptor beta chains from one sample in a study of vaccination and CD4 T cells after COVID-19. Their recognized antigens are unknown. MiXCR, run by TCRdb on the PCR reads, gives a single entry per CDR3 protein. The repertoire consists of about 9,000 distinct CDR3 sequences, with more than 20% occurring once and the leading ten covering 20% to 25%. The sample was cultured CD4+ T cells from blood. All receptors derive from a human donor with COVID-19. Both conserved end residues are part of each CDR3. The D gene is left open where the match is weak. Some rows mark clone size as missing; the rest say once, few, many or name a class of expanded clone.

clone_size,j_call,v_call,d_call,cdr3_nt,cdr3_aa
few,TRBJ2-1,TRBV7-2,TRBD1,TGTGCCAGCAGCTTAGTTGGGGACAGGGTCTACAATGAGCAGTTCTTC,CASSLVGDRVYNEQFF
NA,TRBJ2-5,TRBV7-3,NA,TGTGCCAGCAGCCGTGACAGCTTCCAAGAGACCCAGTACTTC,CASSRDSFQETQYF
NA,TRBJ1-5,TRBV5-1,TRBD1,TGCGCCAGCATCAGAGAGGACAGGGATAATCAGCCCCAGCATTTT,CASIREDRDNQPQHF
NA,TRBJ2-7,TRBV12-3/TRBV12-4,TRBD2,TGTGCCAGCAGTTTAACGGGGGGACTAGCGGTGACCTACGAGCAGTACTTC,CASSLTGGLAVTYEQYF
few,TRBJ2-7,TRBV19,NA,TGTGCCAGTAGTCCGTCAGGTAGCACAGGGACGTACGAGCAGTACTTC,CASSPSGSTGTYEQYF
NA,TRBJ2-2,TRBV12-3/TRBV12-4,NA,TGTGCCAGCAGTTTAGCGGGGGGGCTCACCGGGGAGCTGTTTTTT,CASSLAGGLTGELFF
medium-sized,TRBJ1-2,TRBV6-1,NA,TGTGCCAGCAATACCGACCGAAGGGCGTATGGCTACACCTTC,CASNTDRRAYGYTF
few,TRBJ2-3,TRBV20-1,TRBD2,TGCAGTGCGTCACGGGGGGGCTCGGGAACAGATACGCAGTATTTT,CSASRGGSGTDTQYF
few,TRBJ1-6,TRBV10-2,TRBD1,TGCGCCAGCAGTGGCACGGACAGGGGGGGCTATAATTCACCCCTCCACTTT,CASSGTDRGGYNSPLHF
NA,TRBJ1-1,TRBV11-2,NA,TGTGCCAGCAGCTTTATCCCTAGACTGAACACTGAAGCTTTCTTT,CASSFIPRLNTEAFF
NA,TRBJ2-2,TRBV11-2,NA,TGTGCCAGCAGCTTAGTACTATATAGCACCGGGGAGCTGTTTTTT,CASSLVLYSTGELFF
few,TRBJ2-7,TRBV7-3,TRBD1,TGTGCCAGCAGCGGATCGGGACAGGGGAGATACGAGCAGTACTTC,CASSGSGQGRYEQYF
NA,TRBJ2-7,TRBV5-1,NA,TGCGCCAGCAGCCCGCAGAAGGGTACGTACGAGCAGTACTTC,CASSPQKGTYEQYF
few,TRBJ2-3,TRBV14,NA,TGTGCCAGCAGCCAGGGCTTAATCACAGATACGCAGTATTTT,CASSQGLITDTQYF
once,TRBJ2-7,TRBV5-1,NA,TGCGCCAGCAGCCATATGACAGGGGAGGGCTACGAGCAGTACTTC,CASSHMTGEGYEQYF
few,TRBJ2-7,TRBV6-5,NA,TGTGCCAGCAGTTATAGGGAGGATAGTTACGAGCAGTACTTC,CASSYREDSYEQYF
few,TRBJ2-7,TRBV11-2,TRBD1,TGTGCCAGCAGCTCATGGGAAACAGGGGCCCGCTACGAGCAGTACTTC,CASSSWETGARYEQYF
once,TRBJ2-2,TRBV5-6,NA,TGTGCCAGCAGCTTAGCGGCGGCAAACACCGGGGAGCTGTTTTTT,CASSLAAANTGELFF
medium-sized,TRBJ2-3,TRBV4-3,TRBD1,TGCGCCAGCAGCCACGGACAGGGGAGTTTCACAGATACGCAGTATTTT,CASSHGQGSFTDTQYF
NA,TRBJ1-2,TRBV11-2,TRBD1,TGTGCCAGCAGCTTAATGTCACAGGGGGGTTTTGGCTACACCTTC,CASSLMSQGGFGYTF
NA,TRBJ2-2,TRBV5-4,NA,TGTGCCAGCACCCGGTGGGAGGGGGTGAACACCGGGGAGCTGTTTTTT,CASTRWEGVNTGELFF
NA,TRBJ2-7,TRBV6-2/TRBV6-3,NA,TGTGCCAGCAGTCGACCGGGACCCGAGCAGTACTTC,CASSRPGPEQYF
medium-sized,TRBJ1-2,TRBV11-2,NA,TGTGCCAGCAGCTTAGTCAGCGGGGTCTATGGCTACACCTTC,CASSLVSGVYGYTF
NA,TRBJ2-5,TRBV28,NA,TGTGCCAGCTTTTCGGCCCAAGAGACCCAGTACTTC,CASFSAQETQYF
few,TRBJ2-7,TRBV6-1,NA,TGTGCCAGCAGCACAAGGGGATATACCATCGAGCAGTACTTC,CASSTRGYTIEQYF
NA,TRBJ1-2,TRBV5-1,NA,TGCGCCAGCAGCCTAGCGCTGGGACCAAACTCAAAAAAAAACTATGGCTACACCTTC,CASSLALGPNSKKNYGYTF
few,TRBJ1-1,TRBV18,TRBD1,TGTGCCAGCTCACGTACCCCCGGGACAGGGGGCTGGGTGAACACTGAAGCTTTCTTT,CASSRTPGTGGWVNTEAFF
NA,TRBJ2-2,TRBV10-3,TRBD1,TGTGCCATCAGTGATGGACAGGGGGCGACCGGGGAGCTGTTTTTT,CAISDGQGATGELFF
few,TRBJ1-2,TRBV20-1,NA,TGCAGTGCTAGTCCGCTGGGTCGGACACCTAAGGGCTACACCTTC,CSASPLGRTPKGYTF
NA,TRBJ1-1,TRBV7-6,TRBD1,TGTGCCAGCAGCTTAAAGGGGGCGCGCACTGAAGCTTTCTTT,CASSLKGARTEAFF
NA,TRBJ1-1,TRBV4-1,NA,TGCGCCAGCAGCCAAGTTCAAGGGGTCACTGAAGCTTTCTTT,CASSQVQGVTEAFF
NA,TRBJ1-1,TRBV11-3,TRBD1,TGTGCCAGCAGCAACCGACAGGGAGACACTGAAGCTTTCTTT,CASSNRQGDTEAFF
few,TRBJ1-5,TRBV28,NA,TGTGCCAGCAGTTCCCCCCGACAGGTGATTAATCAGCCCCAGCATTTT,CASSSPRQVINQPQHF
NA,TRBJ1-1,TRBV5-4,NA,TGTGCCAGCAGCATAGAGCAGGGAGGCACTGAAGCTTTCTTT,CASSIEQGGTEAFF
NA,TRBJ2-4,TRBV5-4,NA,TGTGCCAGCAGCTTTCCGGGGGACAAAAACATTCAGTACTTC,CASSFPGDKNIQYF
NA,TRBJ2-5,TRBV29-1,NA,TGCAGCGTTGGCGGTGCCTCACAAGAGACCCAGTACTTC,CSVGGASQETQYF
few,TRBJ2-3,TRBV7-2,NA,TGTGCCAGCAGCTTAGGGGGACGGAACCATGATACGCAGTATTTT,CASSLGGRNHDTQYF